This T cell receptor (beta chain) came from a study of cytomegalovirus exposure and HLA in healthy donors. V was trimmed by 3 bases and J by 5 bases, leaving 16 bases between them. The CDR3 extends over 16 amino acids. The germline V gene has CDR1 SNHLY and CDR2 FYNNEI. PCR amplification relied on 60 Vbeta primers (plus 13 Jbeta primers). Only in-frame clones appear in the TCRdb table, and some are missing; sequencing was by immunoSEQ multiplex PCR. This table has about 160,000 clones, approximately 81% appearing once. The sample taken for sequencing was PBMCs. This receptor was identified in a woman aged 30 to 39 in good health and CMV-seropositive. The chain couples TRBV2 to TRBJ1-4, with D possibly TRBD1 on 5 matching bases. Here the CDR3 reads CASSDGGEGDNEKLFF. The DNA for the CDR3 is TGTGCCAGCAGTGATGGGGGGGAGGGAGACAATGAAAAACTGTTTTTT.